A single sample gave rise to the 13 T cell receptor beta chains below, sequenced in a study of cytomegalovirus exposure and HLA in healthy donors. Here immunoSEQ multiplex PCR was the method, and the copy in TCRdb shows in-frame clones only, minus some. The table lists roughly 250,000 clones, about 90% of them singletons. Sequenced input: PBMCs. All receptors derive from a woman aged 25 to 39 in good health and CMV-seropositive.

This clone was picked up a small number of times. The CDR3 DNA is TGCGCCAGCAGCTCGGACAGGGGCGGCTACGAGCAGTACTTC. Protein product: CASSSDRGGYEQYF. The V call is TRBV5-1, the J call TRBJ2-7, with TRBD1 identical over 9 bases. The trim removed 3 bases at V and 3 bases at J, leaving 4 bases unmatched. This CDR3 is built from 14 residues. CDR1 is SGHRS and CDR2 is YFSETQ in the germline V gene.

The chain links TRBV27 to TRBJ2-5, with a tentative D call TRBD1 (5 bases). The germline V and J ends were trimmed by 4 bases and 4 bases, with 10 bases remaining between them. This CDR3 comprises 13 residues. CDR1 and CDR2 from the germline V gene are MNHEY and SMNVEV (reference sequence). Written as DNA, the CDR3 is TGTGCCAGCAGTTGGGGCCTAGGAGAGACCCAGTACTTC. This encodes CASSWGLGETQYF.

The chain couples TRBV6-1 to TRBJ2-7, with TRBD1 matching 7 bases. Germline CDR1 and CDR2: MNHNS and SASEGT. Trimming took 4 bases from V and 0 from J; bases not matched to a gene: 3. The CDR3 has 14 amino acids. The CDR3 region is CASSAGGYSYEQYF. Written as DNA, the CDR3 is TGTGCCAGCAGTGCAGGGGGTTACTCCTACGAGCAGTACTTC.

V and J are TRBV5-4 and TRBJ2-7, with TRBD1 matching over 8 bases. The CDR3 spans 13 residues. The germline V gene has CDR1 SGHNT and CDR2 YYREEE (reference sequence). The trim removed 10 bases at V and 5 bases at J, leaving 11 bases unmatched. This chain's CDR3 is CAEGGAGGNEQYF. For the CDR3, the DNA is TGTGCCGAAGGGGGCGCAGGGGGCAACGAGCAGTACTTC.

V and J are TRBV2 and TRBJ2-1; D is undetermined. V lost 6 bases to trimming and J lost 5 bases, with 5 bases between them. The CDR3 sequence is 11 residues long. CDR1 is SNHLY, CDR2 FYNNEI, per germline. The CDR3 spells CASSQNNEQFF. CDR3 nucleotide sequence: TGTGCCAGCAGCCAGAACAATGAGCAGTTCTTC. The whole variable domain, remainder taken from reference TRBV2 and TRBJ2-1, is EPEVTQTPSHQVTQMGQEVILRCVPISNHLYFYWYRQILGQKVEFLVSFYNNEISEKSEIFDDQFSVERPDGSNFTLKIRSTKLEDSAMYFCASSQNNEQFFGPGTRLTVL.

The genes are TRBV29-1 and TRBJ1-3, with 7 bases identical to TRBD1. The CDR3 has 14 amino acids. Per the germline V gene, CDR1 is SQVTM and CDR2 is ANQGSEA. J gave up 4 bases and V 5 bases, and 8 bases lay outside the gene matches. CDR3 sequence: CSVTRGTAGNTIYF. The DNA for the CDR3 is TGCAGCGTTACGCGAGGGACAGCCGGAAACACCATATATTTT.

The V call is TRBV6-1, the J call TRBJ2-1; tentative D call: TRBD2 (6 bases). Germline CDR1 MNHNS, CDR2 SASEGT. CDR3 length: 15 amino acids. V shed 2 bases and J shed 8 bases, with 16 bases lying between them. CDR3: CASSEIGGSIDEQFF. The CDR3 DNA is TGTGCCAGCAGTGAAATAGGAGGGTCTATCGATGAGCAGTTCTTC.

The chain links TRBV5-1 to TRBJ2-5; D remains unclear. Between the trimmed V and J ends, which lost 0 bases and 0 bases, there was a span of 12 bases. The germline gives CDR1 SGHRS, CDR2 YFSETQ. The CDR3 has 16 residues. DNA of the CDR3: TGCGCCAGCAGCTTGGTTGCACCTATGAACCAAGAGACCCAGTACTTC. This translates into CASSLVAPMNQETQYF.

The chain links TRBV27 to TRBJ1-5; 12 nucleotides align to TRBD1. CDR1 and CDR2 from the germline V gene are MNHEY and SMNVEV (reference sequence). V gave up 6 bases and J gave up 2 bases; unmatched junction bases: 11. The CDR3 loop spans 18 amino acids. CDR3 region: CASSSTGTGGIGNQPQHF. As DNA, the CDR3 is TGTGCCAGCAGCTCTACCGGGACAGGGGGCATAGGCAATCAGCCCCAGCATTTT.

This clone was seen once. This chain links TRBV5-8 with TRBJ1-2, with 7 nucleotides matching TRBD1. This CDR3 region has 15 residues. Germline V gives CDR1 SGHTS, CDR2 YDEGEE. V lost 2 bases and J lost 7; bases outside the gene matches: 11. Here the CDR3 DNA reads TGTGCCAGCAGCTTCAAAGACAGGGAGGCGGCTGGCTACACCTTC. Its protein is CASSFKDREAAGYTF.

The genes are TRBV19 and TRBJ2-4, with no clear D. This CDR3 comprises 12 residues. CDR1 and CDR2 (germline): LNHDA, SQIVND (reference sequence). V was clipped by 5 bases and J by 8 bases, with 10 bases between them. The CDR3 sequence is CASSLDRDIQYF. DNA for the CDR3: TGTGCCAGTAGTCTCGACCGGGACATTCAGTACTTC.

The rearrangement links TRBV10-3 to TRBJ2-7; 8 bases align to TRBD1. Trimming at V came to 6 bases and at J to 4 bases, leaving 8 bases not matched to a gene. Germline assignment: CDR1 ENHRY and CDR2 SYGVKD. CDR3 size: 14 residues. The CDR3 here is CAIRTGVSGYEQYF. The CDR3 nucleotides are TGTGCCATCAGGACAGGGGTTTCAGGGTACGAGCAGTACTTC.

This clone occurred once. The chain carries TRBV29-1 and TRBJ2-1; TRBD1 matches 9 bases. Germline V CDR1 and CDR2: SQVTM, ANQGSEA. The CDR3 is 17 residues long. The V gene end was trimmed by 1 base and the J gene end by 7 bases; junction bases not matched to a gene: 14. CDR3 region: CSVEGLETGQGLNEQFF. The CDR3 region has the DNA TGCAGCGTTGAAGGCTTAGAGACAGGACAGGGGCTTAATGAGCAGTTCTTC.